This TCR beta chain was observed in a study of tumor-infiltrating lymphocytes in localized non-small cell lung cancer. Looking at the study overall: Some samples were collected after neoadjuvant chemotherapy; smokers, never-smokers and several histologies were included. From each patient, both tumor and uninvolved lung, non-adjacent to tumor, were sampled.

Whole-study findings and limits: TCRbeta sequencing showed higher T cell infiltration in tumors than uninvolved lung. T-cell fraction did not differ between immunotypes IM1 and IM2.

This CDR3 region has 16 residues. V lost 3 bases and J 0 bases, leaving 11 bases between the germline ends. CDR1 is MGHDK and CDR2 is SYGVNS in the germline V gene. Using immunoSEQ multiplex PCR, the repertoire was profiled, and TCRdb retains in-frame clones only, with some absent. The sample has about 6,600 clones; about 74% are singletons. To note about this clone: No antigen is known for it.

The source is a human donor with non-small cell lung cancer. The chain recombines TRBV25-1 with TRBJ1-4; unclear D gene. Sequences were obtained from lung tumor tissue. The CDR3 DNA sequence: TGTGCCAGCAGTGATCAATGGGTCTCAACTAATGAAAAACTGTTTTTT. Its translation is CASSDQWVSTNEKLFF.